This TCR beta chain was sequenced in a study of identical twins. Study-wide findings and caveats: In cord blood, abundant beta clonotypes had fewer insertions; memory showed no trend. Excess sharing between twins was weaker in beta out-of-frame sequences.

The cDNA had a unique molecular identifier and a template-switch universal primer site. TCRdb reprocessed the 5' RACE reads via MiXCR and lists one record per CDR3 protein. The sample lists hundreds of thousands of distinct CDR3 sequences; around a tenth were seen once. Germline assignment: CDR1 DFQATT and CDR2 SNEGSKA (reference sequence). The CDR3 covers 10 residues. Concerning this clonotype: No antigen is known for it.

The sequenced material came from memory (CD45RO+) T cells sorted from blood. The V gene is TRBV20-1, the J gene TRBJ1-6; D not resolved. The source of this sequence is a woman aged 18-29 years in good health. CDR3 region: CRQRNSPLHF. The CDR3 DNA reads TGCAGACAGAGAAATTCACCCCTCCACTTT.